The entry below gives a single T cell receptor beta chain sequence along with its context. Its antigen is as yet unknown. In germline, CDR1 is MNHEY, CDR2 SVGEGT. The CDR3 covers 16 residues. V was clipped by 2 bases and J by 0 bases, with 13 bases between them. This sample stems from a study of blood T cells in healthy people across ages. Study context: There was about one barcoded beta molecule captured by template switching per two T cells.

For the second PCR, which ran for about 6 to 11 cycles, a sample-barcoded 5' primer and a J-beta primer mix were used. From the 5' RACE reads, TCRdb called clonotypes with MiXCR, one entry per CDR3 protein. The repertoire consists of 600,000 or so distinct CDR3 sequences, with less than 60% occurring once and the leading ten covering approximately 23%. PBMCs were isolated at a quantity of at least 7 million per sample. Findings and caveats of the study: Diversity estimated from one million T cells was considered an underestimate. No one knew whether donors had CMV, which possibly confounded expanded clonotype changes.

This chain uses TRBV6-2 or TRBV6-3 with TRBJ1-1; D is perhaps TRBD1 (5 bases). Sequenced: blood. This sequence was found in a man older than 75 in good health. The CDR3 DNA reads TGTGCCAGCAGTTACCCACCCGGGACGTTGAACACTGAAGCTTTCTTT. This codes for CASSYPPGTLNTEAFF.